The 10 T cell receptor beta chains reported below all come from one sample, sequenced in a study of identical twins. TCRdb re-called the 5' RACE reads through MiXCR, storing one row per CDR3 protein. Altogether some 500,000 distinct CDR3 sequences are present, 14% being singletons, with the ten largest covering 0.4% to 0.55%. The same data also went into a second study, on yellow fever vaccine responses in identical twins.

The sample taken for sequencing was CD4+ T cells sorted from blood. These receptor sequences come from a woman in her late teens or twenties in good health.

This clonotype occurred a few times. CDR3 sequence (DNA): TGTGCCAGCAGCCAAGAACGAGGGGCCAGGGGGAGTGAGACCCAGTACTTC. This translates into CASSQERGARGSETQYF. V usage is TRBV3-1 and J usage is TRBJ2-5; 7 bases are a match to TRBD1. Germline values: CDR1 LGHDT, CDR2 YNNKEL (reference sequence). The V gene end was trimmed by 0 bases and the J gene end by 5 bases; junction bases not matched to a gene: 12. The CDR3 sequence is 17 residues long.

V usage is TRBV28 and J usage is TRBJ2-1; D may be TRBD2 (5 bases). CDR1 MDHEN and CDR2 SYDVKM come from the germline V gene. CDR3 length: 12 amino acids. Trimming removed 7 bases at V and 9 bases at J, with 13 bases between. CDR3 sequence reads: CASTSSGIEQFF. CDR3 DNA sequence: TGTGCCAGCACCTCCTCGGGGATTGAGCAGTTCTTC.

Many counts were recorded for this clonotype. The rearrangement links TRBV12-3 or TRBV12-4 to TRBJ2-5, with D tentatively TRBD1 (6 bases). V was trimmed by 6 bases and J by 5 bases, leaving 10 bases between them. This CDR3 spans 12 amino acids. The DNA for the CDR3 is TGTGCCAGCAGAAGCACAGGGGAGACCCAGTACTTC. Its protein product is CASRSTGETQYF.

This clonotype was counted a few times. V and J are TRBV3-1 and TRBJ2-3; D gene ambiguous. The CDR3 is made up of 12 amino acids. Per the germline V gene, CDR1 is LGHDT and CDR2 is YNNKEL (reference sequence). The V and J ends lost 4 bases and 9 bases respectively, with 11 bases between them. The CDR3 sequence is CASSPRWGTQYF. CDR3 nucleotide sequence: TGTGCCAGCAGCCCCCGGTGGGGAACGCAGTATTTT.

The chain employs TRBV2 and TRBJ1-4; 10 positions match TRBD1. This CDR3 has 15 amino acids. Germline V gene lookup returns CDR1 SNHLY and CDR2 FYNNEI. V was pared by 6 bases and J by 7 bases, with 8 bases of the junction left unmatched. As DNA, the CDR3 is TGTGCCAGCAGATCTTCTGGGACAGGGGTTGAAAAACTGTTTTTT. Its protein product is CASRSSGTGVEKLFF.

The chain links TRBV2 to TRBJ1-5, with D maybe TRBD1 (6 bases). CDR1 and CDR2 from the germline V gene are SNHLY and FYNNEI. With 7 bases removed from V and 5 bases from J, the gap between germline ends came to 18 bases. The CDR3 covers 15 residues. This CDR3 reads CASKVGGSGDQPQHF. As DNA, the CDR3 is TGTGCCAGCAAAGTCGGGGGCTCGGGGGATCAGCCCCAGCATTTT. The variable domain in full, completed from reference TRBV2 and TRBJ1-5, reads EPEVTQTPSHQVTQMGQEVILRCVPISNHLYFYWYRQILGQKVEFLVSFYNNEISEKSEIFDDQFSVERPDGSNFTLKIRSTKLEDSAMYFCASKVGGSGDQPQHFGDGTRLSIL.

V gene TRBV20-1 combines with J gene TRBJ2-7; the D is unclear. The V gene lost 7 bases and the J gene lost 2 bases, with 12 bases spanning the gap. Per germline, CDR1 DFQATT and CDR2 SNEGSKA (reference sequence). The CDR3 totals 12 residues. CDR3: CSGTKTAYEQYF. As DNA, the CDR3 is TGCAGTGGAACTAAGACCGCCTACGAGCAGTACTTC.

The CDR3 reads CASSLTTSGSTDTQYF. The CDR3 region has the DNA TGTGCCAGCAGCTTAACGACTAGCGGAAGCACAGATACGCAGTATTTT. The rearrangement links TRBV7-3 to TRBJ2-3; 9 bases match TRBD2. Per germline, CDR1 SGHTA and CDR2 FQGTGA. The CDR3 runs 16 residues. J gave up 0 bases and V 0 bases, and 1 base lay outside the gene matches. The full variable domain, its missing parts supplied by reference TRBV7-3 and TRBJ2-3, is GAGVSQTPSNKVTEKGKYVELRCDPISGHTALYWYRQSLGQGPEFLIYFQGTGAADDSGLPNDRFFAVRPEGSVSTLKIQRTERGDSAVYLCASSLTTSGSTDTQYFGPGTRLTVL.

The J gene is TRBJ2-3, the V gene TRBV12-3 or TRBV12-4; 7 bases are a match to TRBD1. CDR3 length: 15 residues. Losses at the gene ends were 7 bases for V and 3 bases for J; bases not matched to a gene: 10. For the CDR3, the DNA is TGTGCCAGCACCATAGGACAGGCCGTAACAGATACGCAGTATTTT. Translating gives CASTIGQAVTDTQYF.

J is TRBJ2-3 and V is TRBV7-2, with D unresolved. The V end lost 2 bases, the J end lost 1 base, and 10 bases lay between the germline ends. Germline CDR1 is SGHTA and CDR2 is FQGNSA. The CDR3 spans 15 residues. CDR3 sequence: CASSLIPRGTDTQYF. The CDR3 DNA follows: TGTGCCAGCAGCTTAATTCCACGGGGCACAGATACGCAGTATTTT.